The 20 T cell receptor beta chains reported below all come from one sample, sequenced in a study of prognosis after radiotherapy for stage I lung cancer. Two rounds of multiplex PCR amplified TCR beta CDR3 from genomic DNA. Primers targeting each individual TRBV and TRBJ gene were applied in first-round PCR. MiXCR, run by TCRdb on the multiplex PCR reads, gives a single entry per CDR3 protein. The table has about 19,000 distinct CDR3 sequences, around 55% seen once; the top ten hold roughly 26%. Sequenced here: PBMCs, sampled before or after stereotactic body radiation therapy (not recorded which). These receptors came from a donor older than 45 with non-small cell lung cancer.

This clonotype was picked up one time. The V and J genes are TRBV19 and TRBJ2-1; 10 bases are shared with TRBD2. This CDR3 has 15 amino acids. Germline values: CDR1 LNHDA, CDR2 SQIVND (reference sequence). The V and J ends lost 6 bases and 7 bases, in that order; junction bases with no gene match: 9. CDR3 protein: CASRRILAGANEQFF. For the CDR3, the DNA is TGTGCCAGTAGACGGATCCTAGCGGGAGCAAATGAGCAGTTCTTC.

This chain links TRBV7-6 with TRBJ2-3; D unclear. V was trimmed by 1 base and J by 2 bases, leaving 4 bases between them. The CDR3 contains 13 residues. Germline-derived CDR1 and CDR2 are SGHVS and FNYEAQ. The CDR3, as DNA: TGTGCCAGCAGCTTAGACCACACAGATACGCAGTATTTT. It codes for CASSLDHTDTQYF.

Comments on this clonotype: A far more abundant clone sits one base away, making this likely a read error. The chain joins TRBV11-3 to TRBJ1-6; D might be TRBD1 (5 bases). CDR3 length equals 14 residues. Germline V gene data show CDR1 as SGHNT and CDR2 as YENEEA. The CDR3 coding sequence is TGTGCCAGCAGCTTAGTTAGGGGAGGCACTGAAGATTTCTTT. Its translation: CASSLVRGGTEDFF.

This clonotype was counted once. This chain joins TRBV6-1 and TRBJ2-7; D possibly corresponds to TRBD2 (5 bases). The germline V and J ends were trimmed by 4 bases and 2 bases, with 18 bases remaining between them. There are 16 residues in the CDR3. CDR1 and CDR2 (germline): MNHNS, SASEGT. The CDR3 region is CASSAEGKRCTYEQYF. In DNA, the CDR3 is TGTGCCAGCAGTGCAGAGGGTAAGCGGTGCACCTACGAGCAGTACTTC.

This clonotype was recorded once. The V gene is TRBV5-1, the J gene TRBJ2-2; D gene unclear. V shed 6 bases and J shed 6 bases, with 15 bases lying between them. Germline V CDR1 and CDR2: SGHRS, YFSETQ. CDR3 size: 14 residues. Here the CDR3 reads CASKLGLPPGELFF. As DNA, the CDR3 is TGCGCCAGCAAGCTGGGCTTACCCCCCGGGGAGCTGTTTTTT.

This clonotype was counted at least ten times. The chain carries TRBV10-2 and TRBJ2-1; 14 nucleotides line up with TRBD2. The CDR3 is made up of 17 amino acids. The V and J ends lost 5 bases and 7 bases, in that order; junction bases with no gene match: 10. Germline assignment: CDR1 WSHSY and CDR2 SAAADI. The CDR3 region has the DNA TGCGCCAGCAGTTCCTCCGGGACTAGCGGGAGACCGAATGAGCAGTTCTTC. This sequence encodes CASSSSGTSGRPNEQFF.

This clonotype ranks as medium-sized. The V gene is TRBV6-5, the J gene TRBJ1-5; D is uncertain. Trimming took off 0 bases at V and 3 bases at J, with 24 bases between the two ends. This CDR3 is 20 amino acids long. CDR1 and CDR2 from the germline V gene are MNHEY and SVGAGI. CDR3 loop: CASSYSTQRTALIFNQPQHF. CDR3 nucleotides: TGTGCCAGCAGTTACTCGACTCAGAGGACGGCCCTTATATTCAATCAGCCCCAGCATTTT.

As to this clonotype: A read error may produce the germline difference seen at one junction end. The chain is built from TRBV27 and TRBJ2-3; no clear D. The CDR3 runs 14 residues. Germline V lookup: CDR1 MNHEY, CDR2 SMNVEV (reference sequence). The CDR3 here is CAGSLLQDSDTQYF. CDR3 sequence (DNA): TGTGCCGGCAGTTTACTGCAGGATTCAGATACGCAGTATTTT.

Concerning this clonotype: A far larger clone is off by one base, so a read error is likely. This chain connects TRBV6-2 or TRBV6-3 to TRBJ2-7; 10 nucleotides line up with TRBD2. The CDR3 consists of 15 residues. Germline-derived CDR1 and CDR2 are MNHEY and SVGEGT. J lost 5 bases, V lost 7 bases, and 11 bases had no gene match. CDR3 DNA: TGTGCCAGCATCGTCAGCCTAGCGGGAGTGGACGAGCAGTACTTC. It is translated as CASIVSLAGVDEQYF.

The chain is built from TRBV12-3 or TRBV12-4 and TRBJ2-3; TRBD2 is a possible D gene (5 bases). Trimming left V 8 bases short and J 5 bases short, with 14 bases between. This CDR3 contains 13 residues. Written as DNA, the CDR3 is TGTGCCAGCCTTCGCGGGTCTGTAGATACGCAGTATTTT. Protein: CASLRGSVDTQYF.

This clonotype is labeled as medium-sized (0.01 to 0.1%). The chain links TRBV19 to TRBJ1-3; D is ambiguous. In germline, CDR1 is LNHDA, CDR2 SQIVND (reference sequence). There are 19 residues in the CDR3. Trimming left V 2 bases short and J 0 bases short, with 20 bases between. CDR3 in amino acids: CASSIRTDPNYYSGNTIYF. CDR3 DNA: TGTGCCAGTAGTATAAGGACGGATCCCAACTATTACTCTGGAAACACCATATATTTT.

The rearrangement uses TRBV6-1 and TRBJ1-2, with D unclear. This CDR3 contains 13 residues. Looked up from germline, CDR1 is MNHNS and CDR2 is SASEGT. Trimming removed 6 bases at V and 4 bases at J, with 12 bases between. CDR3 sequence: CASSPRSAYGYTF. The CDR3 DNA reads as TGTGCCAGCAGCCCCCGGAGTGCCTATGGCTACACCTTC.

Many counts were recorded for this clonotype. V gene TRBV7-2 combines with J gene TRBJ1-4; D is uncertain. Trimming shortened V by 5 bases and J by 8 bases, and 21 bases separated the two germline ends. This CDR3 has 16 residues. CDR1 is SGHTA, CDR2 FQGNSA, per germline. CDR3 nucleotide sequence: TGTGCCAGCAGCCAACAGCTCGCTTTAGAAGGGGAAAAACTGTTTTTT. Protein product: CASSQQLALEGEKLFF.

This clonotype was recorded many times. The CDR3 nucleotides are TGTGCCAGTACCTCAGGGGGACGGGAGACCCAGTACTTC. Protein: CASTSGGRETQYF. The chain links TRBV19 to TRBJ2-5, with 7 bases matching TRBD1. The V gene end was trimmed by 7 bases and the J gene end by 5 bases; junction bases not matched to a gene: 7. The CDR3 totals 13 residues. Germline CDR1 reads LNHDA; CDR2 reads SQIVND (reference sequence).

This clonotype is judged medium-sized. The chain links TRBV6-5 to TRBJ2-7; D is perhaps TRBD1 (6 bases). The CDR3 covers 13 residues. From germline, CDR1 is MNHEY and CDR2 SVGAGI. Trimming cost V 3 bases and J 6 bases, with 12 bases left between them. The CDR3 DNA reads TGTGCCAGCAGTTATGGACAGCTACGCGAGCAGTACTTC. This codes for CASSYGQLREQYF.

The V gene is TRBV30, the J gene TRBJ1-2; 7 nucleotides align to TRBD1. This CDR3 has 14 residues. V shed 5 bases and J 6 bases; nucleotides not matched to a gene: 12. The germline V gene has CDR1 GTSNPN and CDR2 SVGIG (reference sequence). CDR3 residues: CAWAPLGQLNGYTF. The CDR3 nucleotides read TGTGCCTGGGCCCCTTTGGGACAGTTGAATGGCTACACCTTC. Full variable domain (rest looked up from reference TRBV30 and TRBJ1-2): SQTIHQWPATLVQPVGSPLSLECTVEGTSNPNLYWYRQAAGRGLQLLFYSVGIGQISSEVPQNLSASRPQDRQFILSSKKLLLSDSGFYLCAWAPLGQLNGYTFGSGTRLTVV.

This clonotype was seen a handful of times. This likely traces to a read error, being one base from a far larger clone. V is TRBV6-5 and J is TRBJ1-2, with D uncertain. Germline V lookup: CDR1 MNHEY, CDR2 SVGAGI. Trimming took off 7 bases at V and 8 bases at J, with 11 bases between the two ends. This CDR3 is built from 11 residues. The CDR3 sequence: CASNQARGYTF. The CDR3 coding sequence is TGTGCCAGCAATCAGGCTAGGGGCTACACCTTC.

This clonotype was counted many times. The chain carries TRBV28 and TRBJ1-1, with D uncertain. The CDR3 loop spans 14 amino acids. CDR1 and CDR2 from the germline V gene are MDHEN and SYDVKM. With 2 bases removed from V and 4 bases from J, the gap between germline ends came to 11 bases. For the CDR3, the DNA is TGTGCCAGCAGTTTAGTTACCCAGCGCACTGAAGCTTTCTTT. Its protein is CASSLVTQRTEAFF.

By sample share, this clonotype is medium-sized. The chain combines TRBV2 with TRBJ2-1, with TRBD2 identical over 8 bases. Germline CDR1 reads SNHLY; CDR2 reads FYNNEI. CDR3 length: 13 amino acids. Losses at the gene ends were 6 bases for V and 5 bases for J; bases not matched to a gene: 3. In DNA form, the CDR3 reads TGTGCCAGCAGGACTAGCGCGAACAATGAGCAGTTCTTC. It yields the protein CASRTSANNEQFF.

Many counts were recorded for this clonotype. CDR3 bases: TGTGCCAGTAGTATGGGGAGGGGATCCACTGAAGCTTTCTTT. It codes for CASSMGRGSTEAFF. This rearrangement joins TRBV19 to TRBJ1-1; D is possibly TRBD1 (5 bases). The CDR3 has 14 amino acids. Germline CDR1 LNHDA, CDR2 SQIVND (reference sequence). Trimming stripped 3 bases from V and 4 bases from J, with 12 bases between.